The clone carrying this TCR beta chain was seen more than once but under ten times. The sample comes from a study of shared clonotypes between healthy human individuals. The CDR3 contains 16 residues. As originally analysed: Sequence data from immunoSEQ were junction-only and lacked quality scores; consequently, filtering differed. Only in-frame clones appear in the TCRdb table, and some are missing; sequencing was by immunoSEQ multiplex PCR. That table gives V, J and clone size, and the DNA gave D and trimming. Altogether 470,000 or so clones are present, about 78% being singletons, with the ten largest covering more than 10%.

This receptor was taken from a woman in her thirties or forties in good health. Some clones in this sample may be carry-over from other donors' samples. Sequences were obtained from PBMCs. This chain joins TRBV21-1 and TRBJ2-2; the DNA was not compared with TRBD1, the D call given in the table. TRBV21-1 constitutes a pseudogene. The CDR3 loop reads CASSPRQGRNTGELFF. DNA for the CDR3: TGTGCCAGCTCCCCACGACAGGGGAGGAACACCGGGGAGCTGTTTTTT.